This T cell receptor beta chain is drawn from a study of vaccination and CD4 T cells after COVID-19. Cultured CD4+ T cell DNA underwent sequencing with the Oncomine TCR Beta short-read assay. Using its own MiXCR run on the PCR reads, TCRdb lists one record per CDR3 protein. The table records roughly 16,000 distinct CDR3 sequences, about 53% of them present only once. Treatment here: roughly 11-day PBMC culture with coronavirus spike peptide pools or control peptides (ViraFEST assay). Via ViraFEST, peptide pools expanded antigen-specific T cells before TCR sequencing. March to December 2020 was the span of positive PCR dates, which predated US Alpha, Beta and Delta variants. PBMCs, plated at approximately 2 million per well, were grown in the presence of approximately 9.5 IU/ml IL-2 and approximately 10 ug/ml peptide pools. Negative selection yielded CD4+ T cells from day-10 cultures. This CDR3 has 17 amino acids. Germline V lookup: CDR1 LNHDA, CDR2 SQIVND (reference sequence). Trimming removed 1 base from V and 2 bases from J; junction bases left unmatched: 8.

This clonotype was observed a handful of times. Its cognate antigen is unknown. This receptor was taken from a human donor who had recovered from COVID-19. The sample consisted of CD4+ T cells from blood, cultured in vitro, taken before SARS-CoV-2 vaccination. The chain joins TRBV19 to TRBJ1-5, with TRBD1 identical over 7 bases. The CDR3 reads CASSIVTGVGRNQPQHF. The CDR3 nucleotides read TGTGCCAGTAGTATAGTCACAGGGGTGGGCCGCAATCAGCCCCAGCATTTT.